These 27 T cell receptor beta chains share one sample of origin, sequenced in a study of blood T cell repertoires in COVID-19 (dated by TCRdb to between 2020 and 2021). Libraries came from the immunoSEQ multiplex PCR assay. TCRdb holds this immuneACCESS table with in-frame rearrangements only. Some clones are missing; in checked studies, unresolved V genes explain under half, and the rest has no known cause. The sample contains 200,000 to 250,000 clones, over 80% of them found a single time. The ten largest clones represent about 3.5% of the sample. The sequencing input was PBMCs or T cells enriched from blood (not recorded which). The receptors shown here come from a woman aged 25 to 39 who had been exposed to COVID-19.

The rearrangement joins TRBV14 to TRBJ2-1; possible D gene TRBD1, 5 bases. This CDR3 contains 15 residues. Germline V gene sequence: CDR1 SGHDN, CDR2 FVKESK. Trimming removed 2 bases at V and 0 bases at J, with 8 bases between. The CDR3 region has the DNA TGTGCCAGCAGCCAAAGACAGAGCTCCTACAATGAGCAGTTCTTC. Translating it yields CASSQRQSSYNEQFF.

This clone showed up just once. The genes are TRBV4-2 and TRBJ2-3; D is perhaps TRBD2 (6 bases). The germline V and J ends were trimmed by 1 base and 4 bases, with 12 bases remaining between them. CDR3 size: 15 residues. Per the germline V gene, CDR1 is LGHNA and CDR2 is YNFKEQ. Here the CDR3 DNA reads TGTGCCAGCAGCCAAGTACGGGAGCGAGCAGATACGCAGTATTTT. Translated, it gives CASSQVRERADTQYF.

The J gene is TRBJ1-5, the V gene TRBV19; D not resolved. The CDR3 is 13 amino acids. Trimming cost V 3 bases and J 4 bases, with 7 bases left between them. CDR1 is LNHDA and CDR2 is SQIVND in the germline V gene (reference sequence). The CDR3 DNA reads TGTGCCAGTAGTATGGCGGGAAATCAGCCCCAGCATTTT. Translating it yields CASSMAGNQPQHF.

J is TRBJ2-3 and V is TRBV11-2; D perhaps matches TRBD1 (6 bases). Germline V gene sequence: CDR1 SGHAT, CDR2 FQNNGV. The CDR3 length is 13 residues. Trimming cost V 6 bases and J 4 bases, with 11 bases left between them. The CDR3 loop reads CASSFRGADTQYF. The CDR3 coding sequence is TGTGCCAGCAGTTTCAGGGGTGCAGATACGCAGTATTTT.

The V and J genes are TRBV9 and TRBJ2-1, with 9 bases fitting TRBD2. This CDR3 region has 17 residues. The germline V gene encodes CDR1 SGDLS and CDR2 YYNGEE. V shed 3 bases and J 7 bases; nucleotides not matched to a gene: 14. The CDR3 DNA is TGTGCCAGCAGCGCCTCCACGGGCGGGAGGGCAAGGAATGAGCAGTTCTTC. Protein product: CASSASTGGRARNEQFF.

The rearrangement joins TRBV19 to TRBJ2-2, with 8 bases that match TRBD1. The CDR3 is 15 amino acids. J was trimmed by 4 bases and V by 5 bases; bases with no gene match: 6. Germline V CDR1 and CDR2: LNHDA, SQIVND (reference sequence). CDR3 coding DNA: TGTGCCAGTAGTGTTCAGGGGGCGCTCACCGGGGAGCTGTTTTTT. Residues: CASSVQGALTGELFF.

This clone was detected only once. The chain recombines TRBV5-6 with TRBJ2-3; 7 bases fit TRBD2. In germline, CDR1 is SGHDT, CDR2 YYEEEE. There are 15 residues in the CDR3. J lost 7 bases, V lost 0 bases, and 8 bases had no gene match. The CDR3 sequence: CASSLVQGEGNTQYF. CDR3 in DNA: TGTGCCAGCAGCTTGGTACAAGGGGAGGGTAATACGCAGTATTTT.

The J gene is TRBJ1-5, the V gene TRBV5-8, with 10 bases identical to TRBD1. CDR1 is SGHTS and CDR2 is YDEGEE in the germline V gene. This CDR3 has 15 amino acids. J was trimmed by 5 bases and V by 4 bases; bases with no gene match: 6. The CDR3 spells CASSPPGQGYQPQHF. Written as DNA, the CDR3 is TGTGCCAGCAGCCCGCCGGGACAGGGGTATCAGCCCCAGCATTTT.

The chain uses TRBV6-5 and TRBJ1-6; 9 nucleotides align to TRBD1. The CDR3 extends over 15 amino acids. V dropped 6 bases and J dropped 6; count of bases not matched to a gene: 6. CDR1 is MNHEY, CDR2 SVGAGI, per germline. The DNA for the CDR3 is TGTGCCAGCAGCAGGGGGACAGGGTTTAATTCACCCCTCCACTTT. Translating it yields CASSRGTGFNSPLHF.

CDR3 sequence reads: CAISGSTSGEEQYF. The CDR3 DNA reads TGTGCCATCAGTGGCTCGACTAGCGGGGAAGAGCAGTACTTC. The rearrangement uses TRBV10-3 and TRBJ2-7; 11 bases agree with TRBD2. V gave up 4 bases and J gave up 7 bases; unmatched junction bases: 6. Germline V gene data show CDR1 as ENHRY and CDR2 as SYGVKD. The CDR3 is made up of 14 amino acids.

The V and J genes are TRBV18 and TRBJ1-1; 8 bases match TRBD1. V was clipped by 2 bases and J by 10 bases; unmatched bases: 9. There are 14 residues in the CDR3. Germline V gives CDR1 KGHSH, CDR2 LQKENI. The DNA of the CDR3 is TGTGCCAGCTCACCATCCGGACAGGGCGTCGGAGCTTTCTTT. The encoded protein is CASSPSGQGVGAFF.

The V gene is TRBV20-1, the J gene TRBJ1-3; D is possibly TRBD1 (6 bases). The CDR3 has 14 amino acids. The V end was cut by 6 bases, the J end by 5 bases, with 17 bases between. CDR1 and CDR2 from the germline V gene are DFQATT and SNEGSKA (reference sequence). CDR3 amino acids: CSASNRAARNTIYF. CDR3 DNA sequence: TGCAGTGCCAGTAACAGGGCAGCGAGAAACACCATATATTTT.

CDR3 DNA: TGTGCCTGGAGTCGGGACACTAACACCGGGGAGCTGTTTTTT. It specifies CAWSRDTNTGELFF. This chain connects TRBV30 to TRBJ2-2, with a tentative D call TRBD1 (6 bases). Germline CDR1 is GTSNPN and CDR2 is SVGIG (reference sequence). This CDR3 has 14 amino acids. V lost 2 bases and J lost 2, with 9 bases in between.

The chain combines TRBV24-1 with TRBJ2-1, with D perhaps matching TRBD1 (6 bases). CDR1 is KGHDR and CDR2 is SFDVKD in the germline V gene. The CDR3 is 14 residues long. The V end was cut by 4 bases, the J end by 7 bases, with 13 bases between. The CDR3 sequence: CATSENHRANEQFF. The CDR3 DNA follows: TGTGCCACCAGTGAAAATCACAGGGCGAATGAGCAGTTCTTC.

This sequence joins TRBV13 and TRBJ2-7; no clear D gene. The CDR3 is made up of 14 amino acids. V lost 7 bases and J lost 3, with 16 bases in between. Looked up from germline, CDR1 is PRHDT and CDR2 is FYEKMQ (reference sequence). Written as DNA, the CDR3 is TGTGCCAGCACCCGTGGTGGCAGTCGCTACGAGCAGTACTTC. This codes for CASTRGGSRYEQYF.

The chain links TRBV9 to TRBJ2-1, with 9 bases fitting TRBD2. Germline V CDR1 and CDR2: SGDLS, YYNGEE. After removal of 0 bases from V and 0 bases from J, the junction contained 7 bases not matched to a gene. This CDR3 has 18 amino acids. CDR3 protein: CASSVGSGGKSSYNEQFF. CDR3 nucleotide sequence: TGTGCCAGCAGCGTAGGTAGCGGGGGAAAGAGCTCCTACAATGAGCAGTTCTTC. The variable domain in full, with the rest retrieved from reference TRBV9 and TRBJ2-1, is DSGVTQTPKHLITATGQRVTLRCSPRSGDLSVYWYQQSLDQGLQFLIQYYNGEERAKGNILERFSAQQFPDLHSELNLSSLELGDSALYFCASSVGSGGKSSYNEQFFGPGTRLTVL.

The genes are TRBV11-3 and TRBJ2-3; 9 bases match TRBD2. After removal of 7 bases from V and 6 bases from J, the junction contained 8 bases not matched to a gene. This CDR3 has 14 residues. Germline V gives CDR1 SGHNT, CDR2 YENEEA. CDR3 protein: CASKAGGPMDTQYF. The DNA of the CDR3 is TGTGCCAGCAAGGCGGGAGGGCCGATGGATACGCAGTATTTT.

CDR3 DNA sequence: TGCGCCAGCAGCCTACAGGGGAGTGAGCAGTTCTTC. Its protein product is CASSLQGSEQFF. The chain couples TRBV5-1 to TRBJ2-1; 7 bases agree with TRBD1. CDR3 length: 12 residues. Losses at the gene ends were 4 bases for V and 9 bases for J; bases not matched to a gene: 4. Germline V lookup: CDR1 SGHRS, CDR2 YFSETQ.

This chain links TRBV7-2 with TRBJ1-3, with D hard to call. Per the germline V gene, CDR1 is SGHTA and CDR2 is FQGNSA. The CDR3 runs 14 residues. V gave up 0 bases and J gave up 8 bases, with 11 bases separating them. CDR3 region: CASSLARRADTIYF. The CDR3 DNA reads as TGTGCCAGCAGCTTAGCGCGGAGGGCGGACACCATATATTTT.

The chain combines TRBV11-2 with TRBJ2-2; 12 nucleotides align to TRBD2. With V trimmed by 1 base and J by 5 bases, 2 bases remained unmatched. Germline V gene data show CDR1 as SGHAT and CDR2 as FQNNGV. This CDR3 is 16 amino acids long. The CDR3 reads CASSLVGLAGTGELFF. In nucleotides, the CDR3 is TGTGCCAGCAGCTTAGTTGGACTAGCGGGAACCGGGGAGCTGTTTTTT. Full variable domain (rest looked up from reference TRBV11-2 and TRBJ2-2): EAGVAQSPRYKIIEKRQSVAFWCNPISGHATLYWYQQILGQGPKLLIQFQNNGVVDDSQLPKDRFSAERLKGVDSTLKIQPAKLEDSAVYLCASSLVGLAGTGELFFGEGSRLTVL.

This clone has only a few counts. The V gene is TRBV18, the J gene TRBJ2-7; 10 nucleotides line up with TRBD2. J gave up 2 bases and V 2 bases, and 6 bases lay outside the gene matches. The germline CDR1 and CDR2 sequences are KGHSH and LQKENI. The CDR3 extends over 16 amino acids. The CDR3 bases are TGTGCCAGCTCACCAGGCAGAGCGGGAGGGCCCTACGAGCAGTACTTC. Its translation: CASSPGRAGGPYEQYF.

This clone occurred once. J is TRBJ2-2 and V is TRBV6-5; tentatively, D is TRBD1 (6 bases). Germline lookup yields CDR1 MNHEY and CDR2 SVGAGI. The CDR3 spans 15 residues. V lost 6 bases and J 3 bases, leaving 14 bases between the germline ends. For the CDR3, the DNA is TGTGCCAGCAGCCCAGGGGCAGGAGACACCGGGGAGCTGTTTTTT. Its translation: CASSPGAGDTGELFF.

This clone was counted once. V gene TRBV5-1 combines with J gene TRBJ2-7; 10 nucleotides align to TRBD2. CDR1 SGHRS and CDR2 YFSETQ come from the germline V gene. The junction had 10 bases not matched to a gene; V was cut back by 2 bases and J by 11 bases. The CDR3 loop spans 14 amino acids. The CDR3 region has the DNA TGCGCCAGCAGCTTATTAGGGACTAGCGAACAGAAGTACTTC. It encodes CASSLLGTSEQKYF.

This clone was seen a handful of times. The V gene is TRBV7-8, the J gene TRBJ1-2, with D maybe TRBD1 (6 bases). This CDR3 contains 14 residues. The germline V gene has CDR1 SGHVS and CDR2 FQNEAQ. With 5 bases removed from V and 3 bases from J, the gap between germline ends came to 13 bases. CDR3 in DNA: TGTGCCAGCAGCCTCCGGACAGAGGACTATGGCTACACCTTC. Encoded protein: CASSLRTEDYGYTF.

The rearrangement uses TRBV19 and TRBJ1-5, with D hard to call. This CDR3 contains 14 residues. From germline, CDR1 is LNHDA and CDR2 SQIVND (reference sequence). V shed 4 bases and J shed 2 bases, with 9 bases lying between them. CDR3 loop: CASSTRVGNQPQHF. CDR3 bases: TGTGCCAGTAGTACTCGGGTGGGCAATCAGCCCCAGCATTTT.

The chain has TRBV18 and TRBJ1-5, with D unresolved. V lost 1 base and J lost 2, with 6 bases in between. Per germline, CDR1 KGHSH and CDR2 LQKENI. The CDR3 is 14 amino acids. The CDR3 loop is CASSPRPGNQPQHF. Here the CDR3 DNA reads TGTGCCAGCTCACCACGGCCCGGCAATCAGCCCCAGCATTTT.

This clone has a single count. The V gene is TRBV2, the J gene TRBJ2-7, with D uncertain. CDR3 length: 13 amino acids. Germline V gene sequence: CDR1 SNHLY, CDR2 FYNNEI. Trimming pared 1 base from V and 3 bases from J, leaving 7 bases between. CDR3 sequence reads: CASSEDSSYEQYF. CDR3 coding DNA: TGTGCCAGCAGTGAAGACAGCAGCTACGAGCAGTACTTC. The full variable domain, in which reference TRBV2 and TRBJ2-7 provide the parts outside the CDR3, is EPEVTQTPSHQVTQMGQEVILRCVPISNHLYFYWYRQILGQKVEFLVSFYNNEISEKSEIFDDQFSVERPDGSNFTLKIRSTKLEDSAMYFCASSEDSSYEQYFGPGTRLTVT.